This paragraph reports one TCR beta chain. This entry belongs to a study of CD8 T cells in Susac syndrome. CD8+ and CD4+ T cells from blood underwent TCR beta sequencing, which was carried out in a high-throughput format. With random hexamers, reverse transcription was performed on about 0.5 to 1 ug of RNA. Multiplex PCR with immunoSEQ amplified the TCR beta CDR3 across 54 Vbeta and 13 Jbeta. One entry per CDR3 protein, called by TCRdb with MiXCR from the immunoSEQ multiplex PCR reads. The sample carries some 170,000 distinct CDR3 sequences, around 93% recorded once. Germline V CDR1 and CDR2: SGHRS, YFSETQ. The CDR3 has 14 residues. V dropped 3 bases and J dropped 8 bases, with 14 bases sitting between them.

This sequence joins TRBV5-1 and TRBJ1-4, with D hard to call. Sequenced: CD4+ T cells from PBMCs. The sequence was collected from a human donor in good health. The CDR3 nucleotides read TGCGCCAGCAGCTCTGGACGGTCCGCGGAAAAACTGTTTTTT. This codes for CASSSGRSAEKLFF.